The rows below give T cell receptor beta chains drawn from one sample of a study of preoperative IRX-2 immunotherapy in early breast cancer. Assay: immunoSEQ multiplex PCR; the TCRdb copy retains only in-frame clones and omits some. Among around 2,700 clones listed, roughly 76% were seen once. Material: tumor tissue, obtained after IRX-2 immunotherapy. Receptors originate from a human donor with breast cancer. CDR3s include the opening cysteine and the closing phenylalanine or tryptophan. The order of the fields is clone size, V gene, J gene, D gene, CDR3 DNA, CDR3 protein. D genes are given only for firm matches. A clone size is listed for some rows: how often the clone was seen (once, few, many), or a class if it is expanded.

-	TRBV15	TRBJ2-1	-	TGTGCCACCAGCAGAGATCGGATTGGCGATGAGCAGTTCTTC	CATSRDRIGDEQFF
-	TRBV6-8	TRBJ1-5	-	TGTGCCAGCAGTTGGTCAGAAAATCAGCCCCAGCATTTT	CASSWSENQPQHF
once	TRBV19	TRBJ1-6	TRBD1	TGTGCCAGTAGCACGGAATCCGGGACAGGGCCGAATTCACCCCTCCACTTT	CASSTESGTGPNSPLHF
-	TRBV29-1	TRBJ2-3	-	TGCAGCGTGGGAGTAGGGCGGGTAGATACGCAGTATTTT	CSVGVGRVDTQYF
-	TRBV19	TRBJ2-7	-	TGTGCCAGTAGTAATGGTGCTAGGCTCACCTACGAGCAGTACTTC	CASSNGARLTYEQYF
-	TRBV5-1	TRBJ2-3	-	TGCGCCAGCAGCCTTGAGGGCCGGACCGATACGCAGTATTTT	CASSLEGRTDTQYF
-	TRBV14	TRBJ1-6	-	TGTGCCAGCAGGGACGGCTATAATTCACCCCTCCACTTT	CASRDGYNSPLHF
-	TRBV28	TRBJ2-1	TRBD1	TGTGCCAGCAGCCTCACCGGGACAGGGGGTTGGGAGCAGTTCTTC	CASSLTGTGGWEQFF
large	TRBV19	TRBJ1-4	TRBD1	TGTGCCAGTAGTATTGCTCTGTCCCGGACAGGGCGGAATGAAAAACTGTTTTTT	CASSIALSRTGRNEKLFF
-	TRBV6-8	TRBJ2-5	TRBD2	TGTGCCAGCAGCGCTCTAACTACTAGCGGGAGAGAGACCCAGTACTTC	CASSALTTSGRETQYF